A selection of T cell receptor beta chains follows, all from one sample in a study of T cell responses to AZD1222 COVID-19 vaccine. Sequencing used immunoSEQ multiplex PCR; TCRdb keeps in-frame clones, though not all of them. The repertoire holds around 160,000 clones, with roughly 92% as singletons. The sample was peripheral blood, taken 28 days after the second AZD1222 dose. The receptors were sampled from an adult who received the AZD1222 COVID-19 vaccine. The CDR3 runs from the conserved cysteine through the conserved F or W. D genes are given only for firm matches. Clone size is shown for a subset of rows, as once, few, many or a class of expanded clone.

clone size: NA
D gene: TRBD2
J gene: TRBJ2-3
V gene: TRBV7-9
CDR3 protein: CASGTSGRVYTQYF
CDR3 DNA: TGTGCCAGCGGGACTAGCGGGAGGGTATATACGCAGTATTTT

clone size: NA
D gene: TRBD1
J gene: TRBJ2-7
V gene: TRBV9
CDR3 protein: CASSLSSTGGEEQYF
CDR3 DNA: TGTGCCAGCAGCCTTTCCTCAACAGGGGGAGAGGAGCAGTACTTC

clone size: NA
D gene: NA
J gene: TRBJ1-2
V gene: TRBV12-3/TRBV12-4
CDR3 protein: CASSLSWGYGYTF
CDR3 DNA: TGTGCCAGCAGCCTCTCATGGGGGTATGGCTACACCTTC

clone size: NA
D gene: NA
J gene: TRBJ1-1
V gene: TRBV6-6
CDR3 protein: CASSYSGRDAFF
CDR3 DNA: TGTGCCAGCAGTTACTCGGGCAGGGACGCTTTCTTT

clone size: NA
D gene: NA
J gene: TRBJ1-5
V gene: TRBV10-3
CDR3 protein: CAISGGQQNRPQHF
CDR3 DNA: TGTGCCATCAGTGGGGGACAACAAAATCGGCCCCAGCATTTT

clone size: NA
D gene: TRBD1
J gene: TRBJ1-1
V gene: TRBV7-9
CDR3 protein: CASRPFTTGGLNTEAFF
CDR3 DNA: TGTGCCAGCAGACCCTTTACCACAGGGGGTCTGAACACTGAAGCTTTCTTT

clone size: once
D gene: TRBD1
J gene: TRBJ1-2
V gene: TRBV7-6
CDR3 protein: CASSRSPTGGGGYTF
CDR3 DNA: TGTGCCAGCAGCAGGTCTCCGACAGGGGGCGGAGGCTACACCTTC

clone size: NA
D gene: NA
J gene: TRBJ2-7
V gene: TRBV7-9
CDR3 protein: CASSLKGPMFHEQYF
CDR3 DNA: TGTGCCAGCAGCTTAAAGGGACCTATGTTCCACGAGCAGTACTTC

clone size: NA
D gene: TRBD1
J gene: TRBJ1-2
V gene: TRBV30
CDR3 protein: CAWSLGGQEWGYTF
CDR3 DNA: TGTGCCTGGAGTTTAGGGGGACAGGAATGGGGCTACACCTTC

clone size: NA
D gene: TRBD1
J gene: TRBJ1-2
V gene: TRBV28
CDR3 protein: CASSNYRGASHGYTF
CDR3 DNA: TGTGCCAGCAGCAACTACAGGGGCGCCTCCCATGGCTACACCTTC

clone size: NA
D gene: TRBD1
J gene: TRBJ1-5
V gene: TRBV28
CDR3 protein: CASSSSTGVSNQPQHF
CDR3 DNA: TGTGCCAGCAGTTCGTCGACAGGGGTGAGCAATCAGCCCCAGCATTTT

clone size: NA
D gene: TRBD2
J gene: TRBJ2-3
V gene: TRBV6-6
CDR3 protein: CASSYGGDYTDTQYF
CDR3 DNA: TGTGCCAGCAGTTATGGCGGGGACTACACAGATACGCAGTATTTT

clone size: once
D gene: NA
J gene: TRBJ2-4
V gene: TRBV11-2
CDR3 protein: CASSPGVKNIQYF
CDR3 DNA: TGTGCCAGCAGCCCGGGGGTCAAAAACATTCAGTACTTC

clone size: NA
D gene: NA
J gene: TRBJ2-5
V gene: TRBV5-4
CDR3 protein: CASSSFRGAYETQYF
CDR3 DNA: TGTGCCAGCAGCTCCTTTCGGGGGGCGTATGAGACCCAGTACTTC

clone size: NA
D gene: TRBD1
J gene: TRBJ1-3
V gene: TRBV6-5
CDR3 protein: CASTRTGSGGNTIYF
CDR3 DNA: TGTGCCAGCACCCGGACAGGGTCTGGTGGAAACACCATATATTTT

clone size: NA
D gene: NA
J gene: TRBJ1-1
V gene: TRBV7-6
CDR3 protein: CASSLVSRDTEAFF
CDR3 DNA: TGTGCCAGCAGCTTAGTTTCGAGGGACACTGAAGCTTTCTTT

clone size: NA
D gene: NA
J gene: TRBJ1-2
V gene: TRBV28
CDR3 protein: CATIMTGTLVGYTF
CDR3 DNA: TGTGCCACCATAATGACCGGGACCTTGGTTGGCTACACCTTC

clone size: NA
D gene: NA
J gene: TRBJ1-4
V gene: TRBV28
CDR3 protein: CASVGGGGEKLFF
CDR3 DNA: TGTGCCAGCGTCGGGGGGGGCGGTGAAAAACTGTTTTTT

clone size: NA
D gene: NA
J gene: TRBJ2-7
V gene: TRBV24-1
CDR3 protein: CATRNRTDYEQYF
CDR3 DNA: TGTGCCACCAGGAACCGGACAGATTACGAGCAGTACTTC

clone size: NA
D gene: TRBD2
J gene: TRBJ2-1
V gene: TRBV6-6
CDR3 protein: CASSQDVGGRAHEQFF
CDR3 DNA: TGTGCCAGCAGCCAGGACGTGGGCGGGAGGGCCCATGAGCAGTTCTTC

clone size: NA
D gene: TRBD1
J gene: TRBJ1-1
V gene: TRBV7-9
CDR3 protein: CASSSMTGATEAFF
CDR3 DNA: TGTGCCAGCAGCTCTATGACAGGGGCCACTGAAGCTTTCTTT

clone size: NA
D gene: TRBD2
J gene: TRBJ2-1
V gene: TRBV15
CDR3 protein: CATRFASGNHEQFF
CDR3 DNA: TGTGCCACCAGATTCGCTAGCGGGAACCATGAGCAGTTCTTC

clone size: NA
D gene: NA
J gene: TRBJ1-4
V gene: TRBV5-1
CDR3 protein: CASSFLGATNEKLFF
CDR3 DNA: TGCGCCAGCAGCTTTCTGGGGGCAACTAATGAAAAACTGTTTTTT

clone size: NA
D gene: NA
J gene: TRBJ1-2
V gene: TRBV4-1
CDR3 protein: CASSQGYYGYTF
CDR3 DNA: TGCGCCAGCAGCCAAGGATACTATGGCTACACCTTC

clone size: once
D gene: TRBD1
J gene: TRBJ1-1
V gene: TRBV5-1
CDR3 protein: CASSSTTGGRTEAFF
CDR3 DNA: TGCGCCAGCAGCTCCACTACAGGGGGCAGGACTGAAGCTTTCTTT

clone size: NA
D gene: NA
J gene: TRBJ2-7
V gene: TRBV6-6
CDR3 protein: CASRDGRVLYEQYF
CDR3 DNA: TGTGCCAGCAGAGATGGGCGGGTCCTCTACGAGCAGTACTTC

clone size: NA
D gene: NA
J gene: TRBJ2-1
V gene: TRBV10-1
CDR3 protein: CASSQPSVGTNEQFF
CDR3 DNA: TGCGCCAGCAGTCAACCTTCAGTCGGGACCAATGAGCAGTTCTTC

clone size: NA
D gene: TRBD2
J gene: TRBJ2-1
V gene: TRBV4-1
CDR3 protein: CASSQDVWREGLGNEQFF
CDR3 DNA: TGCGCCAGCAGCCAAGACGTGTGGCGGGAGGGCCTGGGCAATGAGCAGTTCTTC

clone size: once
D gene: NA
J gene: TRBJ1-5
V gene: TRBV9
CDR3 protein: CASSPGGGNNQPQHF
CDR3 DNA: TGTGCCAGCAGCCCCGGGGGGGGGAACAATCAGCCCCAGCATTTT

clone size: NA
D gene: TRBD2
J gene: TRBJ2-1
V gene: TRBV6-2/TRBV6-3
CDR3 protein: CASSSAGVYNEQFF
CDR3 DNA: TGTGCCAGCAGCTCAGCGGGAGTCTACAATGAGCAGTTCTTC